The 18 T cell receptor beta chains in this list originate from one sample, sequenced in a study of cytomegalovirus exposure and HLA in healthy donors. Using immunoSEQ multiplex PCR, the repertoire was profiled, and TCRdb retains in-frame clones only, with some absent. The profile shows more than 300,000 clones, 70% to 90% of them singletons. Sequenced material: PBMCs. The receptors were gathered from a woman between 18 and 29 years old in good health and CMV-seronegative.

This clone was seen only a few times. The V gene is TRBV7-3, the J gene TRBJ2-2, with 8 bases aligning to TRBD2. V shed 2 bases, J shed 6 bases, and the junction held 5 bases outside the gene matches. CDR1 and CDR2 (germline): SGHTA, FQGTGA. The CDR3 has 15 residues. The CDR3 reads CASSLYRGRPGELFF. CDR3 sequence (DNA): TGTGCCAGCAGCTTATACCGCGGGAGGCCCGGGGAGCTGTTTTTT.

This clone was detected a few times. The chain recombines TRBV6-6 with TRBJ2-2, with 7 bases identical to TRBD1. This CDR3 spans 13 amino acids. With 6 bases clipped from V and 7 bases from J, the junction kept 5 bases outside the gene matches. CDR1 is MNHNY and CDR2 is SVGAGI in the germline V gene (reference sequence). CDR3 residues: CASRGQAFGELFF. The CDR3 region has the DNA TGTGCCAGCAGAGGACAGGCTTTCGGGGAGCTGTTTTTT.

The chain has TRBV7-3 and TRBJ2-1; the match to TRBD2 covers 10 bases. The V and J ends lost 5 bases and 10 bases, in that order; junction bases with no gene match: 14. Germline loops: CDR1 SGHTA, CDR2 FQGTGA. The CDR3 consists of 16 residues. The CDR3 region has the DNA TGTGCCAGCAGCGTTACCCTAGCGGGAGCGGCCAGAGAGCAGTTCTTC. Protein: CASSVTLAGAAREQFF.

The chain uses TRBV28 and TRBJ1-2; a weak D match, TRBD1 (6 bases). CDR1 MDHEN and CDR2 SYDVKM come from the germline V gene. Trimming took off 7 bases at V and 4 bases at J, with 19 bases between the two ends. This CDR3 region has 15 residues. This chain's CDR3 is CASNSIGGAIYGYTF. CDR3 nucleotide sequence: TGTGCCAGCAACTCAATAGGGGGTGCTATCTATGGCTACACCTTC.

The chain recombines TRBV5-1 with TRBJ2-7; 8 bases are shared with TRBD1. The V gene's germline CDR1 is SGHRS and CDR2 YFSETQ. This CDR3 comprises 14 residues. J gave up 5 bases and V 0 bases, and 4 bases lay outside the gene matches. CDR3 region: CASSLARGLHEQYF. DNA for the CDR3: TGCGCCAGCAGCTTGGCCAGGGGGCTCCACGAGCAGTACTTC.

In this sample, this clone turned up once. The chain is built from TRBV2 and TRBJ2-2; TRBD2 matches 9 bases. The CDR3 has 15 amino acids. V lost 6 bases and J lost 3; bases outside the gene matches: 5. Germline-derived CDR1 and CDR2 are SNHLY and FYNNEI. The CDR3 region is CASSVGTSHTGELFF. The CDR3 region has the DNA TGTGCCAGCAGCGTCGGGACTAGCCACACCGGGGAGCTGTTTTTT.

The chain carries TRBV7-2 and TRBJ2-4; 9 bases agree with TRBD1. This CDR3 is built from 13 residues. With 4 bases clipped from V and 6 bases from J, the junction kept 1 base outside the gene matches. CDR1 is SGHTA, CDR2 FQGNSA, per germline. The DNA for the CDR3 is TGTGCCAGCAGCTCGGGACAGGGAAACATTCAGTACTTC. This translates into CASSSGQGNIQYF.

The V call is TRBV28, the J call TRBJ1-5; 7 bases line up with TRBD1. J lost 5 bases, V lost 1 base, and 5 bases had no gene match. Germline CDR1 and CDR2: MDHEN and SYDVKM. The CDR3 has 15 amino acids. This chain's CDR3 is CASSLFGRGDQPQHF. In DNA form, the CDR3 reads TGTGCCAGCAGTTTATTCGGCAGGGGGGATCAGCCCCAGCATTTT.

V usage is TRBV9 and J usage is TRBJ2-7; D is perhaps TRBD2 (5 bases). This CDR3 region has 15 residues. Germline V gene data show CDR1 as SGDLS and CDR2 as YYNGEE. Trimming pared 0 bases from V and 4 bases from J, leaving 14 bases between. This CDR3 is CASSVAGGGGYEQYF. Here the CDR3 DNA reads TGTGCCAGCAGCGTAGCCGGCGGCGGCGGGTACGAGCAGTACTTC.

The chain joins TRBV10-3 to TRBJ1-1; 9 bases agree with TRBD1. Germline-derived CDR1 and CDR2 are ENHRY and SYGVKD. V shed 8 bases, J shed 3 bases, and the junction held 4 bases outside the gene matches. The CDR3 sequence is 13 residues long. The CDR3 DNA follows: TGTGCCATCCGCCGGGACAGGGACACTGAAGCTTTCTTT. Protein: CAIRRDRDTEAFF.

The genes are TRBV11-1 and TRBJ2-3, with a possible D match to TRBD2 (6 bases). CDR1 and CDR2 (germline): SGHAT, FQDESV (reference sequence). Trimming left V 1 base short and J 2 bases short, with 13 bases between. The CDR3 is 16 residues long. DNA of the CDR3: TGTGCCAGCAGCTTAGAGGGTAGCGGAAACACAGATACGCAGTATTTT. Amino acids: CASSLEGSGNTDTQYF.

This chain links TRBV6-1 with TRBJ2-7; TRBD2 agrees at 10 bases. Germline CDR1 MNHNS, CDR2 SASEGT. Trimming cost V 3 bases and J 0 bases; bases outside gene matches: 2. The CDR3 spans 15 residues. CDR3 in amino acids: CASSDRTSGSYEQYF. Here the CDR3 DNA reads TGTGCCAGCAGTGATAGGACTAGCGGCTCCTACGAGCAGTACTTC.

The CDR3 coding sequence is TGTGCCAGCAGTGGGTCGCAGGGGGCCATCTCTGGGGCCAACGTCCTGACTTTC. Translating gives CASSGSQGAISGANVLTF. V usage is TRBV27 and J usage is TRBJ2-6, with TRBD1 matching over 8 bases. Germline V gene data show CDR1 as MNHEY and CDR2 as SMNVEV (reference sequence). The CDR3 has 18 residues. After removal of 5 bases from V and 0 bases from J, the junction contained 9 bases not matched to a gene.

V and J are TRBV5-1 and TRBJ2-3; D is undetermined. The V gene lost 5 bases and the J gene lost 2 bases, with 15 bases spanning the gap. Germline CDR1 SGHRS, CDR2 YFSETQ. The CDR3 loop spans 15 amino acids. CDR3: CASRLSSEVTDTQYF. CDR3 DNA sequence: TGCGCCAGCAGACTATCGAGCGAAGTCACAGATACGCAGTATTTT.

CDR3 loop: CASSLQVGNEQFF. The CDR3 nucleotides read TGTGCCAGCAGTTTACAGGTCGGCAATGAGCAGTTCTTC. J is TRBJ2-1 and V is TRBV2; TRBD1 is a possible D gene (5 bases). This CDR3 has 13 residues. The germline CDR1 and CDR2 sequences are SNHLY and FYNNEI. V gave up 5 bases and J gave up 6 bases, with 11 bases separating them.

This chain links TRBV2 with TRBJ1-1; no firm D call. CDR3 length: 14 amino acids. The V gene's germline CDR1 is SNHLY and CDR2 FYNNEI. Deletions cut 8 bases from V and 0 bases from J, with 13 bases between. The CDR3 spells CASGDGPMNTEAFF. The CDR3 DNA reads as TGTGCCAGCGGAGACGGTCCTATGAACACTGAAGCTTTCTTT.

This chain uses TRBV5-1 with TRBJ1-2; D is possibly TRBD1 (5 bases). Per the germline V gene, CDR1 is SGHRS and CDR2 is YFSETQ. The V and J ends lost 4 bases and 5 bases respectively, with 18 bases between them. CDR3 size: 15 residues. CDR3 sequence (DNA): TGCGCCAGCAGCCCCGATGTTGGGGCAGCGTATGGCTACACCTTC. Protein sequence: CASSPDVGAAYGYTF.

This sequence joins TRBV6-6 and TRBJ2-7; 7 nucleotides line up with TRBD1. J was trimmed by 3 bases and V by 2 bases; bases with no gene match: 7. Germline assignment: CDR1 MNHNY and CDR2 SVGAGI (reference sequence). The CDR3 has 15 residues. CDR3 nucleotides: TGTGCCAGCAGTTACGTCAGGACAGGTAACTACGAGCAGTACTTC. Protein: CASSYVRTGNYEQYF.